A single T cell receptor beta chain is shown here with its context. This CDR3 is built from 15 residues. The V and J ends lost 5 bases and 4 bases respectively, with 15 bases between them. Looked up from germline, CDR1 is SGHTA and CDR2 is FQGNSA. These data are taken from a study of blood T cell repertoires in COVID-19. Study context: In each case, the material was cDNA or gDNA derived from T cells, B-cell-depleted T cells, or PBMCs.

Using immunoSEQ multiplex PCR, the repertoire was profiled, and TCRdb retains in-frame clones only, with some absent. Of under 150,000 clones in the sample, 70% to 80% were seen once. This sequence was found in an elderly woman with active or convalescent COVID-19. This chain links TRBV7-2 with TRBJ2-1; a weak D match, TRBD1 (6 bases). The sample taken for sequencing was peripheral blood. CDR3 residues: CASSPTRQVYNEQFF. The DNA for the CDR3 is TGTGCCAGCAGCCCCACTCGACAGGTTTACAATGAGCAGTTCTTC. Full variable domain (remainder filled in from reference TRBV7-2 and TRBJ2-1): GAGVSQSPSNKVTEKGKDVELRCDPISGHTALYWYRQSLGQGLEFLIYFQGNSAPDKSGLPSDRFSAERTGGSVSTLTIQRTQQEDSAVYLCASSPTRQVYNEQFFGPGTRLTVL.